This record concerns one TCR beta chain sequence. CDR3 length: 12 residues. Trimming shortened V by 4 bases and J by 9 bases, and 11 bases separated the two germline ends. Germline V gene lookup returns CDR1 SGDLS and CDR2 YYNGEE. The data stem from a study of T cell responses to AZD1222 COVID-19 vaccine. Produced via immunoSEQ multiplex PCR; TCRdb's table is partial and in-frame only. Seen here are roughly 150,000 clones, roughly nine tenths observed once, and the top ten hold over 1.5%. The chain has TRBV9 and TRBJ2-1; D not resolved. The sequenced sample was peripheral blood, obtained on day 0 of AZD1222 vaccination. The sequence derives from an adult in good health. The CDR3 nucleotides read TGTGCCAGCAGCCCCCTAAGCAGTGAGCAGTTCTTC. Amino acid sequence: CASSPLSSEQFF.